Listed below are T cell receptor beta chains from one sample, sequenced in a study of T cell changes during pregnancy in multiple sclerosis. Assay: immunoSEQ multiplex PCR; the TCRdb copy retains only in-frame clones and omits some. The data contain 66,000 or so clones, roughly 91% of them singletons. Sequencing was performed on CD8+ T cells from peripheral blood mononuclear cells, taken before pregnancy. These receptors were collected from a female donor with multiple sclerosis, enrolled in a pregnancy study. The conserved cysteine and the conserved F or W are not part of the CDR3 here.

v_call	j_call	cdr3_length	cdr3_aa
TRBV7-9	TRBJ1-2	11	ASSLSSNYGYT
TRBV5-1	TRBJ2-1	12	ASTLNGGASEQF
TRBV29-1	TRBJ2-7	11	SAQGQGASEQY
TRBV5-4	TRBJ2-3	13	ASSLAGGDGDTQY
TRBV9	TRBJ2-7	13	ASSERQGPSYEQY
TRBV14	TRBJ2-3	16	ASSQPRWLAGGTDTQY
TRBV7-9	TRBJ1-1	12	ASSLVLSNTEAF
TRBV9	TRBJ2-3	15	ASSVIRGGAGTDTQY
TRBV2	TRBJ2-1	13	ASSASGGAYNEQF
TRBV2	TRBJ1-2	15	ASSDRTGATNHYGYT
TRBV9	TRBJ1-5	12	ASSGRDSYQPQH
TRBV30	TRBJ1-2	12	AWTPPVANYGYT
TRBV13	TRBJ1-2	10	ASSVGGEGYT
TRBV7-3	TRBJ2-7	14	ASSLTAGGPSDEQY
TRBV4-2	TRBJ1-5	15	ASSQAGTGLSNQPQH
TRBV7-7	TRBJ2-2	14	ASSLTLAGGTGELF